This T cell receptor beta chain was sequenced in a study of human T cells and chemical hapten exposure. TCRdb independently ran MiXCR on the RACE reads; one entry per CDR3 protein. The sample lists 150,000 to 200,000 distinct CDR3 sequences, about 25% occurring once. Looked up from germline, CDR1 is SGHRS and CDR2 is YFSETQ. Germline trimming cut 3 bases from V and 5 bases from J; bases unmatched to any gene: 8. The CDR3 length is 14 residues. In this sample, this clonotype turned up a few times. The time point is: patch test 3, about 24 weeks after DPC sensitization. Noted treatment: therapeutic diphenylcyclopropenone sensitization with weekly scalp DPC.

The V and J genes are TRBV5-1 and TRBJ2-7; 7 bases align to TRBD1. Sequencing used whole blood, obtained in connection with sensitization to the hapten diphenylcyclopropenone (DPC). This receptor was identified in a woman in her thirties or forties with alopecia areata. Some clones in this sample may be carry-over from other donors' samples. CDR3 amino acids: CASSSMTGLDEQYF. CDR3 in DNA: TGCGCCAGCAGCTCCATGACAGGGTTGGACGAGCAGTACTTC.